This T cell receptor (beta chain) emerged from a study of graft-versus-host responses after intestinal transplantation. General study findings and limits: GvH clones surfaced in recipient marrow, some emerging earlier in ileum or blood.

The method was immunoSEQ multiplex PCR; TCRdb's version includes in-frame clones alone and lacks a portion of them. The table shows 20,000 to 25,000 clones, with roughly half occurring only once. The germline V and J ends were trimmed by 4 bases and 2 bases, with 9 bases remaining between them. This CDR3 is 13 amino acids long. In germline, CDR1 is SGHRS, CDR2 YFSETQ. The table lists this clone with a few counts. This TCR was sampled from a human patient who received an intestinal transplant. The V call is TRBV5-1, the J call TRBJ1-1; TRBD1 might be the D (5 bases). Sequenced material: alloreactive CD4+ T cells from a mixed lymphocyte reaction culture, taken before intestinal transplant. The subset is: CFSE-low proliferating T cells sorted from roughly 6-day pre-transplant mixed lymphocyte reaction (GvH or HvG direction). In DNA form, the CDR3 reads TGCGCCAGCAGCACCAGGGATAACACTGAAGCTTTCTTT. Protein product: CASSTRDNTEAFF.